This entry lists 28 T cell receptor beta chains sequenced from one sample in a study of T cells in localized non-small cell lung cancer. Assay used: immunoSEQ multiplex PCR; TCRdb lists only in-frame clones, some missing. The sample yields 20,000 to 25,000 clones, 84% seen once. The source material was PBMCs, sampled before any cancer treatment. All receptors derive from a man between 40 and 69 years old with stage II lung adenocarcinoma.

A few counts support this clone. The chain uses TRBV7-9 and TRBJ1-4; D possibly corresponds to TRBD1 (5 bases). Germline V CDR1 and CDR2: SEHNR, FQNEAQ (reference sequence). The CDR3 loop spans 14 amino acids. V dropped 3 bases and J dropped 5 bases, with 10 bases sitting between them. CDR3 DNA sequence: TGTGCCAGCAGCTTGGGGACTGAAAATGAAAAACTGTTTTTT. Protein product: CASSLGTENEKLFF.

The rearrangement uses TRBV11-3 and TRBJ2-5, with 8 bases lining up with TRBD1. CDR1 SGHNT and CDR2 YENEEA come from the germline V gene. After removal of 1 base from V and 2 bases from J, the junction contained 3 bases not matched to a gene. The CDR3 contains 15 residues. The CDR3 nucleotides are TGTGCCAGCAGCTTAGGGGACAGGAATCAAGAGACCCAGTACTTC. It yields the protein CASSLGDRNQETQYF.

This clone came up once. This sequence joins TRBV27 and TRBJ1-6; unclear D gene. Germline CDR1 is MNHEY and CDR2 is SMNVEV (reference sequence). V gave up 6 bases and J gave up 14 bases, with 14 bases separating them. This CDR3 is 12 amino acids long. Written as DNA, the CDR3 is TGTGCCAGCAGCCCACCTGGAGGGACCCTCCACTTT. Amino acids: CASSPPGGTLHF.

V and J are TRBV5-5 and TRBJ1-1; TRBD1 matches at 7 bases. V gave up 0 bases and J gave up 4 bases; unmatched junction bases: 6. This CDR3 contains 15 residues. Germline-derived CDR1 and CDR2 are SGHKS and YYEKEE (reference sequence). As DNA, the CDR3 is TGTGCCAGCAGCTTGGATTCAGGGGGGACCACTGAAGCTTTCTTT. It yields the protein CASSLDSGGTTEAFF.

The V gene is TRBV7-9, the J gene TRBJ2-3, with 9 bases lining up with TRBD2. V lost 1 base, J lost 2 bases, and 4 bases stayed unmatched. The germline gives CDR1 SEHNR, CDR2 FQNEAQ (reference sequence). The CDR3 spans 16 residues. CDR3 DNA sequence: TGTGCCAGCAGCTTAGGACTAGCGGTTTACACAGATACGCAGTATTTT. Amino acid sequence: CASSLGLAVYTDTQYF.

This chain uses TRBV10-3 with TRBJ1-1; D not resolved. The CDR3 is made up of 15 amino acids. CDR1 ENHRY and CDR2 SYGVKD come from the germline V gene. With 0 bases removed from V and 0 bases from J, the gap between germline ends came to 8 bases. CDR3 amino acids: CAISESSTVNTEAFF. The CDR3 nucleotides are TGTGCCATCAGTGAGTCGAGTACAGTGAACACTGAAGCTTTCTTT.

This clone was picked up one time. The J gene is TRBJ1-4, the V gene TRBV7-9; a weak D match, TRBD1 (5 bases). Germline assignment: CDR1 SEHNR and CDR2 FQNEAQ (reference sequence). CDR3 length equals 13 residues. The V end lost 8 bases, the J end lost 3 bases, and 10 bases lay between the germline ends. In nucleotides, the CDR3 is TGTGCCAGCGGAACAGGTCCTAATGAAAAACTGTTTTTT. It is translated as CASGTGPNEKLFF.

The V gene is TRBV13, the J gene TRBJ2-3; 10 positions match TRBD2. The CDR3 consists of 19 residues. Trimming at V came to 1 base and at J to 5 bases, leaving 15 bases not matched to a gene. Germline V CDR1 and CDR2: PRHDT, FYEKMQ (reference sequence). The CDR3 nucleotides read TGTGCCAGCAGCTTAGTCGGGGTAGCGGGAGGTGCCGGGAAAGATACGCAGTATTTT. Translation: CASSLVGVAGGAGKDTQYF.

The gene calls are TRBV27 and TRBJ2-4; 15 bases align to TRBD2. Germline assignment: CDR1 MNHEY and CDR2 SMNVEV (reference sequence). The CDR3 runs to 18 residues. The junction had 7 bases not matched to a gene; V was cut back by 5 bases and J by 2 bases. CDR3 DNA: TGTGCCAGCAGTCTCACCGGACTAGCGGGAGGGTCCAAAAACATTCAGTACTTC. Its protein is CASSLTGLAGGSKNIQYF.

This chain connects TRBV6-5 to TRBJ2-2; D ambiguous. Looked up from germline, CDR1 is MNHEY and CDR2 is SVGAGI. Trimming pared 4 bases from V and 1 base from J, leaving 10 bases between. This CDR3 spans 15 amino acids. This CDR3 reads CASSSRRGNTGELFF. The CDR3 region has the DNA TGTGCCAGCAGTTCTAGGAGAGGGAACACCGGGGAGCTGTTTTTT.

A single count supports this clone. This chain connects TRBV9 to TRBJ2-1; D ambiguous. The CDR3 spans 16 residues. Germline V CDR1 and CDR2: SGDLS, YYNGEE. With 0 bases removed from V and 0 bases from J, the gap between germline ends came to 10 bases. The CDR3 here is CASSVEALSSYNEQFF. The CDR3, as DNA: TGTGCCAGCAGCGTAGAGGCGCTTAGCTCCTACAATGAGCAGTTCTTC.

The CDR3 protein is CAISDSLRGRTEAFF. CDR3 sequence (DNA): TGTGCCATCAGTGACAGCCTCCGGGGGCGAACTGAAGCTTTCTTT. The chain joins TRBV10-3 to TRBJ1-1; weak D call: TRBD1 (6 bases). CDR1 is ENHRY and CDR2 is SYGVKD in the germline V gene. V lost 3 bases and J 5 bases, leaving 16 bases between the germline ends. This CDR3 comprises 15 residues.

The chain carries TRBV7-9 and TRBJ2-1; TRBD2 aligns across 13 bases. The CDR3 runs 16 residues. Germline-derived CDR1 and CDR2 are SEHNR and FQNEAQ (reference sequence). Trimming cost V 3 bases and J 6 bases; bases outside gene matches: 5. CDR3 in amino acids: CASSFTSGGAINEQFF. The CDR3 DNA sequence: TGTGCCAGCAGCTTTACTAGCGGGGGGGCGATCAATGAGCAGTTCTTC.

The chain carries TRBV19 and TRBJ1-4; a weak D match, TRBD1 (5 bases). The CDR3 runs 14 residues. Germline values: CDR1 LNHDA, CDR2 SQIVND (reference sequence). The V and J ends lost 5 bases and 7 bases respectively, with 14 bases between them. The CDR3 here is CASSAGHPREKLFF. The CDR3 DNA follows: TGTGCCAGTAGTGCGGGGCACCCTCGTGAAAAACTGTTTTTT.

The V and J genes are TRBV5-1 and TRBJ2-3; TRBD2 might be the D (7 bases). V was pared by 0 bases and J by 0 bases, with 11 bases between. Germline CDR1 SGHRS, CDR2 YFSETQ. The CDR3 is made up of 16 amino acids. The DNA of the CDR3 is TGCGCCAGCAGCTTGGAACGGGGGGCCAGCACAGATACGCAGTATTTT. Its protein is CASSLERGASTDTQYF.

The chain carries TRBV12-5 and TRBJ2-7; D ambiguous. The germline gives CDR1 LGHNT, CDR2 FRNRAP. The CDR3 sequence is 14 residues long. The V gene lost 4 bases and the J gene lost 4 bases, with 14 bases spanning the gap. DNA for the CDR3: TGTGCTAGTGGTTCCTCCTTCCCCCCTTACGAGCAGTACTTC. Protein product: CASGSSFPPYEQYF.

The V gene is TRBV5-1, the J gene TRBJ2-2; D may be TRBD1 (6 bases). With 7 bases removed from V and 1 base from J, the gap between germline ends came to 17 bases. Germline assignment: CDR1 SGHRS and CDR2 YFSETQ. The CDR3 consists of 16 residues. The CDR3 region has the DNA TGCGCCAGCGAAGCACAGGGCCTACTGAACACCGGGGAGCTGTTTTTT. Encoded protein: CASEAQGLLNTGELFF.

V is TRBV11-1 and J is TRBJ2-1, with D perhaps TRBD1 (5 bases). The CDR3 extends over 15 amino acids. The ends were cut back, 9 bases at V and 8 bases at J, with 23 bases in the middle. CDR1 is SGHAT and CDR2 is FQDESV in the germline V gene (reference sequence). The CDR3 loop reads CASRSGRAYAYEQFF. CDR3 nucleotide sequence: TGTGCCAGTAGAAGTGGCAGGGCTTACGCGTATGAGCAGTTCTTC.

V usage is TRBV6-6 and J usage is TRBJ1-1; D is ambiguous. Trimming shortened V by 0 bases and J by 2 bases, and 10 bases separated the two germline ends. The CDR3 runs to 15 residues. The germline V gene has CDR1 MNHNY and CDR2 SVGAGI (reference sequence). The CDR3 sequence is CASSYSLAVNTEAFF. CDR3 coding DNA: TGTGCCAGCAGTTACTCGTTGGCTGTTAACACTGAAGCTTTCTTT.

The chain carries TRBV5-4 and TRBJ2-3; TRBD2 aligns across 13 bases. CDR3 length: 17 amino acids. Trimming took 0 bases from V and 3 from J; bases not matched to a gene: 4. Germline loops: CDR1 SGHNT, CDR2 YYREEE (reference sequence). CDR3 nucleotide sequence: TGTGCCAGCAGCTTGGGGACTAGCGGGAGTAGGACAGATACGCAGTATTTT. Translation: CASSLGTSGSRTDTQYF.

The rearrangement joins TRBV25-1 to TRBJ1-1; unclear D gene. The V and J ends lost 6 bases and 2 bases respectively, with 10 bases between them. Germline CDR1 and CDR2: MGHDK and SYGVNS. There are 13 residues in the CDR3. The CDR3 nucleotides are TGTGCCAGCAGGGTGCACTTTAACACTGAAGCTTTCTTT. Translation gives CASRVHFNTEAFF.

The chain carries TRBV5-5 and TRBJ1-6; D gene uncertain. Germline CDR1 SGHKS, CDR2 YYEKEE (reference sequence). The CDR3 has 14 amino acids. The ends were cut back, 0 bases at V and 7 bases at J, with 8 bases in the middle. CDR3: CASSLVGGNSPLHF. Here the CDR3 DNA reads TGTGCCAGCAGCTTGGTGGGAGGGAATTCACCCCTCCACTTT.

The chain joins TRBV15 to TRBJ2-3; tentative D call: TRBD2 (6 bases). CDR1 is LNHNV and CDR2 is YYDKDF in the germline V gene (reference sequence). This CDR3 region has 16 residues. V lost 5 bases to trimming and J lost 2 bases, with 17 bases between them. CDR3 loop: CATSLKISGPTDTQYF. CDR3 nucleotides: TGTGCCACCAGCCTCAAGATTAGCGGACCCACAGATACGCAGTATTTT.

The J gene is TRBJ1-3, the V gene TRBV5-4; D is unclear. From germline, CDR1 is SGHNT and CDR2 YYREEE (reference sequence). The CDR3 extends over 15 amino acids. The V and J ends lost 0 bases and 1 base respectively, with 8 bases between them. The CDR3 DNA reads as TGTGCCAGCAGCTTGGCCGATGGGTCTGGAAACACCATATATTTT. Its protein is CASSLADGSGNTIYF. The whole variable domain, filled in from reference TRBV5-4 and TRBJ1-3, reads ETGVTQSPTHLIKTRGQQVTLRCSSQSGHNTVSWYQQALGQGPQFIFQYYREEENGRGNFPPRFSGLQFPNYSSELNVNALELDDSALYLCASSLADGSGNTIYFGEGSWLTVV.

The chain recombines TRBV19 with TRBJ1-2, with D possibly TRBD1 on 6 matching bases. Germline V CDR1 and CDR2: LNHDA, SQIVND (reference sequence). The CDR3 extends over 16 amino acids. Trimming cost V 4 bases and J 7 bases, with 22 bases left between them. CDR3 in DNA: TGTGCCAGTAGTACCACCCTGGACAGCCAGGTCGGTGGCTACACCTTC. Its protein product is CASSTTLDSQVGGYTF.

The chain combines TRBV2 with TRBJ2-3; no reliable D call. This CDR3 spans 14 amino acids. Germline assignment: CDR1 SNHLY and CDR2 FYNNEI. Trimming shortened V by 5 bases and J by 3 bases, and 12 bases separated the two germline ends. CDR3 amino acids: CASSTSWPTDTQYF. Written as DNA, the CDR3 is TGTGCCAGCAGTACCTCTTGGCCGACAGATACGCAGTATTTT.

The V and J genes are TRBV19 and TRBJ1-5; the D gene is possibly TRBD1 (6 bases). CDR3 length equals 14 residues. Trimming left V 3 bases short and J 7 bases short, with 13 bases between. From germline, CDR1 is LNHDA and CDR2 SQIVND (reference sequence). In DNA form, the CDR3 reads TGTGCCAGTAGTATCGGGGGCGCGGGGCAGCCCCAGCATTTT. Protein sequence: CASSIGGAGQPQHF.

The sample holds a few counts of this clone. The chain links TRBV6-6 to TRBJ1-3; perhaps TRBD1 as D (6 bases). This CDR3 comprises 15 residues. Trimming took 2 bases from V and 3 from J, leaving 11 bases between them. Per germline, CDR1 MNHNY and CDR2 SVGAGI (reference sequence). This chain's CDR3 is CASSYGGPSGNTIYF. The CDR3 DNA follows: TGTGCCAGCAGTTACGGGGGGCCAAGTGGAAACACCATATATTTT.